These T cell receptor beta chains were read from a single sample in a study of blood T cell repertoires in COVID-19. Method: immunoSEQ multiplex PCR; TCRdb's copy keeps in-frame clones and lacks some. This table holds about 75,000 clones, 80% to 90% found once. Material: peripheral blood. These receptor sequences come from a human donor in a cohort sampled during active COVID-19. Each CDR3 is given without its conserved first and last residue.

TRBV4-2,TRBJ1-1,ASSQDVRQPEAF
TRBV6-4,TRBJ2-3,ASREDSKLDDTQY
TRBV14,TRBJ1-1,ASSQDLNGVPF
TRBV6-2/TRBV6-3,TRBJ2-7,ASSYFVHTEQY
TRBV4-2,TRBJ2-1,ASSQGLAGGPHEQF
TRBV2,TRBJ2-1,ASSEATPYNEQF
TRBV4-2,TRBJ2-2,ASSQDVLAGEAGELF
TRBV5-4,TRBJ2-2,ASSSRTSNTGELF
TRBV2,TRBJ2-7,ASSGLANSYEQY
TRBV5-6,TRBJ1-2,ASSYEKRNYGYT
TRBV4-3,TRBJ1-2,ASSQGTALNYGYT
TRBV9,TRBJ1-3,ASSAQSPAGGGNTIY
TRBV9,TRBJ1-5,ASSVGVTNQPQH
TRBV19,TRBJ2-5,ASSWTSGSPKIVETQY
TRBV7-2,TRBJ1-1,ASSLDLRSGTEAF
TRBV10-3,TRBJ1-2,AISEFGAGGYT
TRBV28,TRBJ2-3,ASSLLAGVSTDTQY
TRBV4-2,TRBJ2-3,ASSQDLLAGSTSTDTQY
TRBV19,TRBJ1-2,ASKPDRQHFNYGYT
TRBV11-3,TRBJ1-1,ASSSITGGNTEAF
TRBV27,TRBJ2-1,ASSLPTGEYNEQF
TRBV29-1,TRBJ1-1,SVDLQGANTEAF
TRBV7-3,TRBJ2-7,ASSLGLAGYYEQY
TRBV7-2,TRBJ2-7,ASSSPTTQGSQQY
TRBV20-1,TRBJ2-5,SARTGETQY
TRBV5-4,TRBJ2-2,ASSPSGINTGELF
TRBV10-1,TRBJ2-5,ASFCPLSGGAVETQY
TRBV6-4,TRBJ1-1,ASSDSSLGGTEAF
TRBV6-2/TRBV6-3,TRBJ1-6,ASSYDRGRLGSPLH
TRBV19,TRBJ1-2,ASSPPFGQGANGYT
TRBV6-5,TRBJ2-7,ASSYHRETPEQY
TRBV7-2,TRBJ2-7,ASSLVAEQY
TRBV7-9,TRBJ1-5,ASSFGTGVQPQH
TRBV28,TRBJ1-4,AITQGPTNEKLF
TRBV6-2/TRBV6-3,TRBJ2-4,ANSSGGGNQY
TRBV5-4,TRBJ2-1,ASSPQVSYNEQF
TRBV2,TRBJ2-7,ASTQGTHEQY
TRBV25-1,TRBJ2-2,ASSSPGTAGELF
TRBV5-6,TRBJ2-7,ASNKDRGPLAYEQY
TRBV27,TRBJ2-7,ASSLSGGVSYEQY
TRBV2,TRBJ1-5,ASTQDRGFNQPQH
TRBV6-5,TRBJ1-2,ASSYSYGNYGYT
TRBV25-1,TRBJ1-2,ASARGSGGYT
TRBV2,TRBJ2-5,ASSERAGGPSETQY
TRBV4-3,TRBJ2-3,ASSPTLAGDTQY
TRBV10-3,TRBJ1-6,AISADSVNSPLH
TRBV11-2,TRBJ1-1,ASSSTGGSNTEAF
TRBV9,TRBJ2-3,ASTRQDRATDTQY
TRBV19,TRBJ2-7,ASSQRTSGTYEQY